Here is one T cell receptor (beta chain) with its context. In the original processing: Nucleated cell counts were estimated from reference gene primer amplification. The assay was immunoSEQ multiplex PCR, and TCRdb's table has in-frame clones only and misses some. That table is the source of V, J and clone size, and D and trimming were worked out from the DNA. The table has 140,000 to 150,000 clones, around 90% seen once. The data stem from a study of blood T cell repertoires in COVID-19. Study summary: Collection of acute and convalescent COVID-19 samples took place in the United States, Italy and Spain. From T cells, B-cell-depleted T cells, or PBMCs came the material, which was cDNA or gDNA.

The CDR3 consists of 14 residues. V dropped 3 bases and J dropped 0 bases, with 9 bases sitting between them. Germline assignment: CDR1 LGHNA and CDR2 YNFKEQ. The chain uses TRBV4-2 and TRBJ2-7; D not resolved. The sequenced sample consisted of peripheral blood. The sequence was collected from a man aged 65-85 years with acute or convalescent COVID-19. CDR3 sequence reads: CASSHHYSSYEQYF. CDR3 sequence (DNA): TGTGCCAGCAGCCACCATTACAGCTCCTACGAGCAGTACTTC.